This entry lists 26 T cell receptor beta chains sequenced from one sample in a study of blood T cells in healthy people across ages. Through a sample-barcoded 5' primer and a J-beta primer mix, a second PCR was run for roughly 6 to 12 cycles. In TCRdb, the 5' RACE reads were re-called with MiXCR into one record per CDR3 protein. The sample yields about 680,000 distinct CDR3 sequences, about 52% seen once. What was sequenced was blood. The source is a woman aged 55-75 years in good health.

The CDR3 reads CASSQSLRKGSTDTQYF. The CDR3 coding sequence is TGTGCCAGCAGCCAATCCTTGAGGAAAGGGAGCACAGATACGCAGTATTTT. V usage is TRBV7-2 and J usage is TRBJ2-3; D unresolved. The CDR3 has 17 amino acids. Germline V gene lookup returns CDR1 SGHTA and CDR2 FQGNSA. V was shortened by 5 bases and J by 0 bases, with 18 bases between the two germline ends. Drawing the rest from reference TRBV7-2 and TRBJ2-3, the complete variable domain is GAGVSQSPSNKVTEKGKDVELRCDPISGHTALYWYRQSLGQGLEFLIYFQGNSAPDKSGLPSDRFSAERTGGSVSTLTIQRTQQEDSAVYLCASSQSLRKGSTDTQYFGPGTRLTVL.

This sequence joins TRBV7-2 and TRBJ1-2; D is unresolved. The germline V gene encodes CDR1 SGHTA and CDR2 FQGNSA. This CDR3 spans 15 amino acids. V was pared by 3 bases and J by 8 bases, with 19 bases between. CDR3 DNA: TGTGCCAGCAGCTTTTTCTCAGATAGTTCGGGGGGCTACACCTTC. Amino acids: CASSFFSDSSGGYTF.

The table lists this clonotype with a few counts. The chain employs TRBV15 and TRBJ2-4; perhaps TRBD1 as D (6 bases). The V gene lost 0 bases and the J gene lost 4 bases, with 7 bases spanning the gap. Germline V gives CDR1 LNHNV, CDR2 YYDKDF (reference sequence). The length of the CDR3 is 14 residues. CDR3 sequence: CATSREQGKNIQYF. In DNA form, the CDR3 reads TGTGCCACCAGCAGAGAACAGGGTAAAAACATTCAGTACTTC.

The V call is TRBV7-9, the J call TRBJ2-1; perhaps TRBD2 as D (6 bases). Germline V gene sequence: CDR1 SEHNR, CDR2 FQNEAQ (reference sequence). CDR3 length: 18 amino acids. V dropped 5 bases and J dropped 1 base, with 21 bases sitting between them. As DNA, the CDR3 is TGTGCCAGCAGCCTCAGGTGGGGTAGCGGAAGATCCTACAATGAGCAGTTCTTC. This sequence encodes CASSLRWGSGRSYNEQFF.

The CDR3 is CASSLVPTSSGNTIYF. Written as DNA, the CDR3 is TGTGCCAGCAGCTTAGTCCCTACGAGCTCTGGAAACACCATATATTTT. The genes are TRBV7-8 and TRBJ1-3; D remains ambiguous. CDR3 size: 16 residues. V was pared by 1 base and J by 0 bases, with 10 bases between. Germline CDR1 is SGHVS and CDR2 is FQNEAQ.

The chain recombines TRBV5-1 with TRBJ2-3; TRBD1 is a possible D gene (7 bases). The V end was cut by 0 bases, the J end by 3 bases, with 17 bases between. The CDR3 is made up of 17 amino acids. Germline V gene sequence: CDR1 SGHRS, CDR2 YFSETQ. The CDR3 DNA follows: TGCGCCAGCAGCTTGGTTCCTAGCGCGACAGGGACAGATACGCAGTATTTT. This encodes CASSLVPSATGTDTQYF. Filled out from reference TRBV5-1 and TRBJ2-3, the complete variable domain reads KAGVTQTPRYLIKTRGQQVTLSCSPISGHRSVSWYQQTPGQGLQFLFEYFSETQRNKGNFPGRFSGRQFSNSRSEMNVSTLELGDSALYLCASSLVPSATGTDTQYFGPGTRLTVL.

This chain joins TRBV29-1 and TRBJ2-7; 8 bases fit TRBD2. This CDR3 is built from 14 residues. Germline values: CDR1 SQVTM, CDR2 ANQGSEA. The CDR3 DNA reads as TGCTCCGTGGGGGGGATAGCGGGAACCTACGAGCAGTACTTC. The encoded protein is CSVGGIAGTYEQYF.

V usage is TRBV6-1 and J usage is TRBJ2-3; unclear D gene. Deletions cut 2 bases from V and 0 bases from J, with 12 bases between. The germline V gene encodes CDR1 MNHNS and CDR2 SASEGT. This CDR3 has 16 residues. The CDR3 protein is CASSESRLLSTDTQYF. In nucleotides, the CDR3 is TGTGCCAGCAGTGAATCCAGGCTCCTCAGCACAGATACGCAGTATTTT.

V and J are TRBV20-1 and TRBJ2-5; 7 bases are a match to TRBD2. The V segment lost 5 bases and the J segment 11 bases; nucleotides outside the gene matches: 14. CDR1 DFQATT and CDR2 SNEGSKA come from the germline V gene (reference sequence). This CDR3 comprises 13 residues. The CDR3, as DNA: TGCAGTGCTCCTATCGCCAGGGCGGGGGAGCAGTACTTC. Translating gives CSAPIARAGEQYF.

About this clonotype itself: At one end, the junction sequence differs from germline, possibly due to a read error. The chain uses TRBV4-3 and TRBJ2-1, with D unclear. Germline V gene lookup returns CDR1 LGHNA and CDR2 YSLEER. The CDR3 is made up of 16 amino acids. CDR3 in amino acids: CASSHYLGELYNKQFF. The CDR3 nucleotides are TGCGCCAGCAGCCATTACCTCGGCGAACTCTACAATAAGCAGTTCTTC.

The chain joins TRBV15 to TRBJ2-7; tentatively, D is TRBD1 (5 bases). Germline loops: CDR1 LNHNV, CDR2 YYDKDF (reference sequence). V gave up 2 bases and J gave up 2 bases, with 13 bases separating them. This CDR3 is 15 amino acids long. The CDR3 nucleotides are TGTGCCACCAGCAGACAGGGATACCCGCCCTACGAGCAGTACTTC. As protein: CATSRQGYPPYEQYF.

CDR3 DNA: TGCGCCAGCAGCCAAGTTGATCCCAGCGGGAGTGTTTATGAGCAGTTCTTC. Residues: CASSQVDPSGSVYEQFF. The chain couples TRBV4-3 to TRBJ2-1; 8 nucleotides match TRBD2. V lost 1 base to trimming and J lost 8 bases; unmatched junction nucleotides: 13. Germline assignment: CDR1 LGHNA and CDR2 YSLEER. The CDR3 runs to 17 residues.

This clonotype was observed a few times. The rearrangement joins TRBV20-1 to TRBJ1-4; D gene uncertain. This CDR3 is built from 15 residues. The V gene's germline CDR1 is DFQATT and CDR2 SNEGSKA (reference sequence). The germline V and J ends were trimmed by 1 base and 4 bases, with 13 bases remaining between them. This CDR3 is CSARAPGLDNEKLFF. The CDR3 region has the DNA TGCAGTGCTAGAGCCCCGGGCCTTGATAATGAAAAACTGTTTTTT.

This CDR3 reads CASSRGPSYNEQFF. CDR3 coding DNA: TGCGCCAGCAGCCGCGGGCCCTCCTACAATGAGCAGTTCTTC. The chain has TRBV4-3 and TRBJ2-1; D may be TRBD2 (5 bases). CDR1 is LGHNA and CDR2 is YSLEER in the germline V gene. There are 14 residues in the CDR3. Trimming took 4 bases from V and 0 from J, leaving 7 bases between them.

The chain combines TRBV7-2 with TRBJ1-6; 7 bases are a match to TRBD1. V trimming: 5 bases; J trimming: 9 bases; junction bases outside the gene matches: 7. The CDR3 totals 14 residues. Germline CDR1 SGHTA, CDR2 FQGNSA. The CDR3 sequence: CASSPRQGISPLHF. The CDR3 bases are TGTGCCAGCAGCCCCCGACAGGGAATTTCACCCCTCCACTTT.

The chain is built from TRBV28 and TRBJ2-3, with 8 bases aligning to TRBD2. Looked up from germline, CDR1 is MDHEN and CDR2 is SYDVKM. This CDR3 contains 17 residues. Losses at the gene ends were 8 bases for V and 1 base for J; bases not matched to a gene: 14. Here the CDR3 DNA reads TGTGCCAGCCCTCCTAGCGGGCACGGGCGAGGCACAGATACGCAGTATTTT. It is translated as CASPPSGHGRGTDTQYF.

This clonotype has only a few counts. The rearrangement links TRBV29-1 to TRBJ2-1; D is uncertain. Germline assignment: CDR1 SQVTM and CDR2 ANQGSEA. The V end lost 6 bases, the J end lost 9 bases, and 9 bases lay between the germline ends. There are 10 residues in the CDR3. CDR3 sequence (DNA): TGCAGCGTCGCAGCCGGTGAGCAGTTCTTC. Amino acids: CSVAAGEQFF.

This clonotype was found a few times. CDR3 nucleotides: TGCGCCAGCAGCTTTAGGGGGCCGGGCACTGAAGCTTTCTTT. This translates into CASSFRGPGTEAFF. This chain joins TRBV5-1 and TRBJ1-1; TRBD1 matches 7 bases. The J segment lost 4 bases and the V segment lost 2 bases, leaving 5 bases of the junction unmatched. The V gene's germline CDR1 is SGHRS and CDR2 YFSETQ. The CDR3 consists of 14 residues.

This clonotype was found a few times. The J gene is TRBJ2-3, the V gene TRBV5-1, with a tentative D call TRBD2 (6 bases). This CDR3 spans 16 amino acids. CDR1 is SGHRS and CDR2 is YFSETQ in the germline V gene. The V end was cut by 0 bases, the J end by 3 bases, with 14 bases between. The CDR3 protein is CASSLAPSRGTDTQYF. Here the CDR3 DNA reads TGCGCCAGCAGCTTGGCCCCAAGCCGGGGGACAGATACGCAGTATTTT.

The gene calls are TRBV14 and TRBJ1-4; D unresolved. The CDR3 contains 17 residues. CDR1 and CDR2 from the germline V gene are SGHDN and FVKESK. The germline V and J ends were trimmed by 1 base and 5 bases, with 17 bases remaining between them. The CDR3 DNA reads as TGTGCCAGCAGCCAAGTGGTAAATGGGCCAGAAAATGAAAAACTGTTTTTT. Protein product: CASSQVVNGPENEKLFF.

This chain connects TRBV11-2 to TRBJ2-3; 8 nucleotides line up with TRBD2. J lost 4 bases, V lost 5 bases, and 8 bases had no gene match. CDR3 length equals 15 residues. Germline V gene data show CDR1 as SGHAT and CDR2 as FQNNGV. The CDR3 is CASSLGTRVSDTQYF. The CDR3, as DNA: TGTGCCAGCAGCCTCGGGACTAGGGTCTCAGATACGCAGTATTTT.

In its sample, this clonotype was seen once. CDR3 loop: CASKFNGQGSYNEQYF. The CDR3 bases are TGTGCCAGCAAGTTTAATGGGCAGGGCTCCTACAATGAGCAGTACTTC. The chain uses TRBV6-5 and TRBJ2-1; D perhaps matches TRBD1 (5 bases). The tail of the sequence fits TRBJ2-7 better, so the J call may be wrong. The CDR3 is 16 residues long. Germline values: CDR1 MNHEY, CDR2 SVGAGI.

In its sample, this clonotype was seen a few times. J is TRBJ2-4 and V is TRBV4-1, with D possibly TRBD1 on 6 matching bases. The DNA matches TRBJ2-7 better at its end, which makes the J call doubtful. The CDR3 length is 14 residues. In germline, CDR1 is MGHRA, CDR2 YSYEKL. CDR3 DNA: TGCGCCAGCAGCCGAGACCTACAGGGCCACGAGCAGTACTTC. This sequence encodes CASSRDLQGHEQYF.

The chain couples TRBV27 to TRBJ2-7; 8 bases line up with TRBD2. The CDR3 extends over 15 amino acids. V lost 3 bases to trimming and J lost 7 bases; unmatched junction nucleotides: 11. Germline V gives CDR1 MNHEY, CDR2 SMNVEV (reference sequence). This CDR3 reads CASSFEAGDYNEQYF. The CDR3 DNA reads as TGTGCCAGCAGTTTTGAAGCGGGAGACTACAATGAGCAGTACTTC.

This clonotype was seen a few times. The chain uses TRBV7-9 and TRBJ2-5; 11 nucleotides line up with TRBD2. The CDR3 contains 16 residues. Germline V gene data show CDR1 as SEHNR and CDR2 as FQNEAQ (reference sequence). Germline trimming cut 8 bases from V and 5 bases from J; bases unmatched to any gene: 13. The CDR3 loop reads CASGRSSGRRVETQYF. In nucleotides, the CDR3 is TGTGCCAGCGGACGATCTAGCGGGAGGCGTGTGGAGACCCAGTACTTC. The complete variable domain, with remaining parts taken from reference TRBV7-9 and TRBJ2-5, reads DTGVSQNPRHKITKRGQNVTFRCDPISEHNRLYWYRQTLGQGPEFLTYFQNEAQLEKSRLLSDRFSAERPKGSFSTLEIQRTEQGDSAMYLCASGRSSGRRVETQYFGPGTRLLVL.

This sequence joins TRBV27 and TRBJ2-5; maybe TRBD1 (5 bases). Germline CDR1 reads MNHEY; CDR2 reads SMNVEV (reference sequence). V shed 5 bases and J shed 5 bases, with 15 bases lying between them. The CDR3 sequence is 14 residues long. As DNA, the CDR3 is TGTGCCAGCAGTAAGGGGAATACATGGGAGACCCAGTACTTC. Amino acids: CASSKGNTWETQYF.